Sequencing of this T cell receptor (beta chain) was carried out in a study of tumor-infiltrating lymphocytes in primary liver carcinoma. Study-level results: For tumor-adjacent and tumor-blood pairs, overlap was less than that seen for tumor region pairs.

Unsorted whole blood served as the source of blood RNA, and germline DNA was extracted as well. cDNA specific to TCR beta was made from approximately 0.55 ug of total RNA, with a constant-region primer employed for priming. The TCR beta library was amplified through three nested multiplex PCR rounds in a modified ARM-PCR procedure. TRBV1-TRBV30 forward primers paired with a C-beta reverse primer drove the first two PCR rounds, about 10 cycles each. A single record per CDR3 protein comes from TCRdb applying MiXCR to the multiplex PCR reads. This sample has about 180,000 distinct CDR3 sequences; over 50% occur once, and the top ten carry 65% to 80%. In the case of this clonotype: Antigen specificity is unknown.

This CDR3 is 13 amino acids long. Between the trimmed V and J ends, which lost 7 bases and 2 bases, there was a span of 12 bases. Germline V CDR1 and CDR2: SGHAT, FQNNGV. The receptor was isolated from a man aged 35-49 years with primary liver carcinoma and hepatitis B virus infection. The V and J genes are TRBV11-2 and TRBJ2-7, with D tentatively TRBD1 (6 bases). Sequences were obtained from peripheral blood. The CDR3 DNA reads as TGTGCCAGCAACTACAGGGTGGCCTACGAGCAGTACTTC. As protein: CASNYRVAYEQYF.